This T cell receptor (beta chain) was recovered during a study of T cell repertoires in cytomegalovirus infection. Study information: CMV infection together with matching HLA type was indicated by public TCR beta signatures.

The table lists this clonotype with a few counts. What it binds is not known. The CDR3 length is 12 residues. Germline lookup yields CDR1 SGHTA and CDR2 FQGNSA. V lost 5 bases and J lost 7, with 12 bases in between. TCRdb analysed the reads with MiXCR anew, one entry per CDR3 protein. The table shows some 500,000 distinct CDR3 sequences, with around two fifths occurring only once. Findings of the study overall: Clonotype analysis showed dominance of the ex vivo response by HLA-C-restricted CMV-specific TCR beta clonotypes.

V gene TRBV7-2 combines with J gene TRBJ2-7, with D possibly being TRBD2 (5 bases). The TCR was taken from a human donor in good health (CMV status not recorded). Some clones in this sample may be carry-over from other donors' samples. Sequencing was performed on cultured PBMCs, taken from culture after CMV antigen stimulation. CDR3 in DNA: TGTGCCAGCAGCCGACCCGGGGATGAGCAGTACTTC. Protein sequence: CASSRPGDEQYF.